This T cell receptor beta chain was sequenced during a study of T cell responses to AZD1222 COVID-19 vaccine. Study findings and constraints: None of the repertoires were sampled until the peak T cell response had passed. Donors, mostly white British, included more females; clonal diversity was possibly underestimated.

As regards this clone: Its matching antigen is unknown.

Produced via immunoSEQ multiplex PCR; TCRdb's table is partial and in-frame only. The profile shows 180,000 or so clones, around 90% of them singletons. The input for sequencing was peripheral blood, taken 28 days after the second dose of the MenACWY control vaccine. This TCR was sampled from an adult who received the MenACWY meningococcal vaccine as a control.

CDR3 in amino acids: CASSLGGAGGHNEQFF. The DNA for the CDR3 is TGTGCCAGCAGCTTAGGGGGGGCGGGAGGTCACAATGAGCAGTTCTTC. V is TRBV7-6 and J is TRBJ2-1; 8 bases map to TRBD2. Germline assignment: CDR1 SGHVS and CDR2 FNYEAQ. This CDR3 has 16 residues. After removal of 1 base from V and 5 bases from J, the junction contained 7 bases not matched to a gene.